The 11 T cell receptor beta chains given below trace back to one sample, sequenced in a study of CD8+CD57+ T cells in acquired aplastic anemia. The use of genomic DNA as template underpinned the TCR beta VDJ and CDR3 profiling. Each CDR3 protein gets one entry after TCRdb re-called the reads with MiXCR. Altogether about 40,000 distinct CDR3 sequences are present, approximately 57% being singletons, with the ten largest covering 59%. By flow cytometry, patients selected for sequencing had shown an expansion of CD8+CD57+ cells. Source material: sorted CD4+, CD8+, or CD8+CD57+ T cells (not recorded which) from PBMCs. The receptor source for this set is a human donor with aplastic anemia.

This clonotype was seen once. The rearrangement joins TRBV24-1 to TRBJ2-7; possibly TRBD1 for D (6 bases). Germline V gene data show CDR1 as KGHDR and CDR2 as SFDVKD. V was clipped by 4 bases and J by 7 bases, with 22 bases between them. The CDR3 covers 16 residues. CDR3 nucleotides: TGTGCCACCAGTGACGTTGACAGGCAAACCTACAATGAGCAGTACTTC. This encodes CATSDVDRQTYNEQYF.

This clonotype was detected many times. In DNA, the CDR3 is TGTGCCAGCAGCGTCGGAGGGACAACCACCTACGAGCAGTACTTC. Protein sequence: CASSVGGTTTYEQYF. This chain uses TRBV9 with TRBJ2-7; D is perhaps TRBD1 or TRBD2 (6 bases each). The CDR3 length is 15 residues. The germline V gene has CDR1 SGDLS and CDR2 YYNGEE. V was shortened by 2 bases and J by 2 bases, with 14 bases between the two germline ends. Full variable domain (outside the CDR3, taken from reference TRBV9 and TRBJ2-7): DSGVTQTPKHLITATGQRVTLRCSPRSGDLSVYWYQQSLDQGLQFLIQYYNGEERAKGNILERFSAQQFPDLHSELNLSSLELGDSALYFCASSVGGTTTYEQYFGPGTRLTVT.

This chain connects TRBV16 to TRBJ2-3, with unresolved D. V lost 2 bases and J lost 3, with 3 bases in between. The CDR3 loop spans 12 amino acids. Per germline, CDR1 KGHSY and CDR2 FQNENV. The DNA of the CDR3 is TGTGCCAGCAGCCAAAATACAGATACGCAGTATTTT. This sequence encodes CASSQNTDTQYF.

The chain couples TRBV25-1 to TRBJ2-7, with D possibly being TRBD2 (6 bases). Trimming took 6 bases from V and 2 from J, leaving 29 bases between them. The CDR3 covers 19 residues. The germline gives CDR1 MGHDK, CDR2 SYGVNS. The CDR3 loop reads CASSVVSSVCRRDPYEQYF. The CDR3 nucleotides read TGTGCCAGCAGCGTAGTCTCGTCGGTTTGCCGGAGGGATCCCTACGAGCAGTACTTC.

The rearrangement links TRBV2 to TRBJ1-1; 9 nucleotides line up with TRBD1. Germline assignment: CDR1 SNHLY and CDR2 FYNNEI. CDR3 length equals 18 residues. The J segment lost 4 bases and the V segment lost 5 bases, leaving 17 bases of the junction unmatched. CDR3 DNA: TGTGCCAGCAGTATAGCACCCTACGGACAGGGGATTGGCACTGAAGCTTTCTTT. Translated: CASSIAPYGQGIGTEAFF.

About this clonotype itself: One junction end does not reproduce the germline sequence, and a read error may be involved. V usage is TRBV2 and J usage is TRBJ1-1, with no clear D. Per germline, CDR1 SNHLY and CDR2 FYNNEI. CDR3 size: 14 residues. CDR3 protein: CASSDLFMNAEAFF. CDR3 nucleotides: TGTGCCAGCAGTGACCTCTTTATGAACGCTGAAGCTTTCTTT.

The chain has TRBV29-1 and TRBJ1-2; 7 positions agree with TRBD1. Germline loops: CDR1 SQVTM, CDR2 ANQGSEA. J gave up 8 bases and V 0 bases, and 9 bases lay outside the gene matches. The CDR3 extends over 14 amino acids. For the CDR3, the DNA is TGCAGCGTTGAAGATCTAACAGGGGTGTGGGGCTACACCTTC. It specifies CSVEDLTGVWGYTF.

Many counts were recorded for this clonotype. The chain couples TRBV6-1 to TRBJ1-1, with TRBD1 as a possible D gene (6 bases). CDR1 is MNHNS and CDR2 is SASEGT in the germline V gene. Trimming pared 7 bases from V and 0 bases from J, leaving 12 bases between. CDR3 length: 14 residues. CDR3 amino acids: CASTQQGLNTEAFF. The CDR3, as DNA: TGTGCCAGCACTCAACAGGGATTGAACACTGAAGCTTTCTTT.

In this sample, this clonotype turned up many times. J is TRBJ2-3 and V is TRBV20-1, with D tentatively TRBD1 or TRBD2 (5 bases each). Trimming removed 5 bases at V and 1 base at J, with 10 bases between. CDR1 and CDR2 (germline): DFQATT, SNEGSKA (reference sequence). There are 13 residues in the CDR3. The CDR3 DNA reads TGCAGTGCTTACGGGGACCGCACAGATACGCAGTATTTT. Translated: CSAYGDRTDTQYF.

This clonotype was seen repeatedly, ten times or more. V and J are TRBV28 and TRBJ2-7, with D perhaps matching TRBD2 (5 bases). Trimming took 4 bases from V and 11 from J, leaving 18 bases between them. The germline gives CDR1 MDHEN, CDR2 SYDVKM. CDR3 length: 13 amino acids. CDR3 amino acids: CASSSLTGKPEYF. The CDR3 bases are TGTGCCAGCAGTTCCCTGACGGGAAAGCCGGAGTACTTC. The full variable domain, rest sourced from reference TRBV28 and TRBJ2-7, is DVKVTQSSRYLVKRTGEKVFLECVQDMDHENMFWYRQDPGLGLRLIYFSYDVKMKEKGDIPEGYSVSREKKERFSLILESASTNQTSMYLCASSSLTGKPEYFGPGTRLTVT.

This clonotype has just one count. The rearrangement joins TRBV20-1 to TRBJ2-7; 8 positions agree with TRBD1. The CDR3 length is 15 residues. CDR1 DFQATT and CDR2 SNEGSKA come from the germline V gene (reference sequence). J gave up 5 bases and V 6 bases, and 15 bases lay outside the gene matches. In DNA form, the CDR3 reads TGCAGTGCCATCAACCCGGGACAGGACATAGACGAGCAGTACTTC. Its translation: CSAINPGQDIDEQYF.